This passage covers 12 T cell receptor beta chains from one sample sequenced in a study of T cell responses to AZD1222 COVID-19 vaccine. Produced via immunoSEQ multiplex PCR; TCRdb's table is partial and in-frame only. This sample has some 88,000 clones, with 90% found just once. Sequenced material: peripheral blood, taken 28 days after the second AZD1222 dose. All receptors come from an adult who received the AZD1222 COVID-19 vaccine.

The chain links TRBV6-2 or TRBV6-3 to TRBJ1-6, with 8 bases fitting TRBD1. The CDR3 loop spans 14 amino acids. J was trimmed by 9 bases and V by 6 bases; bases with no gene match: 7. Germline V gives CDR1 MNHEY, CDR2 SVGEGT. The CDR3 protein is CASSPDRGSSPLHF. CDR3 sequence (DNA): TGTGCCAGCAGCCCCGACAGGGGTAGTTCACCCCTCCACTTT.

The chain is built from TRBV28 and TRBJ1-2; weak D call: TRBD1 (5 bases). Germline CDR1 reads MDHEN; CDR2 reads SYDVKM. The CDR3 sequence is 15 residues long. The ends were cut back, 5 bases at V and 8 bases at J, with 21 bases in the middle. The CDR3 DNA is TGTGCCAGCAGTGGGGGACTCGGGCCCCCGGAAGGCTACACCTTC. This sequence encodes CASSGGLGPPEGYTF.

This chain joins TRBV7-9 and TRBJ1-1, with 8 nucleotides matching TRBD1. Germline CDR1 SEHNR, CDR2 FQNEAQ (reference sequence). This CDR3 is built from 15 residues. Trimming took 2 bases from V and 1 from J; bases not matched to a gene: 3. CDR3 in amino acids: CASSLTGQGNTEAFF. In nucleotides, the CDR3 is TGTGCCAGCAGCTTAACCGGACAGGGGAACACTGAAGCTTTCTTT.

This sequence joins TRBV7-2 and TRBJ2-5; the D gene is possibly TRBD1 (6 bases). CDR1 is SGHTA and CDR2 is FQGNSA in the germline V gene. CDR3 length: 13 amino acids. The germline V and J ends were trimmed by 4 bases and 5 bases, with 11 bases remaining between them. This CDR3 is CASSYNRVETQYF. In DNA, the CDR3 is TGTGCCAGCAGCTACAACAGGGTGGAGACCCAGTACTTC.

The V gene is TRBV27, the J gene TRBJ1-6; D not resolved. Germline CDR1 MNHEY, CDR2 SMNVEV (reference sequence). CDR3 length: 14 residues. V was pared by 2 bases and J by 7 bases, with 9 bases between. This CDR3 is CASSLLMSNSPLHF. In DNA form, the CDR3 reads TGTGCCAGCAGTTTACTTATGAGCAATTCACCCCTCCACTTT.

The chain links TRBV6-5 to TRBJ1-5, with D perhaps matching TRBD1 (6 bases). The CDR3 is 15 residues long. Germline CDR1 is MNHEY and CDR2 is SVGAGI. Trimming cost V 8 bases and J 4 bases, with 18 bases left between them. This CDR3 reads CASRNSGQLNQPQHF. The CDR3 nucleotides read TGTGCCAGCCGGAACAGCGGACAGCTGAATCAGCCCCAGCATTTT.

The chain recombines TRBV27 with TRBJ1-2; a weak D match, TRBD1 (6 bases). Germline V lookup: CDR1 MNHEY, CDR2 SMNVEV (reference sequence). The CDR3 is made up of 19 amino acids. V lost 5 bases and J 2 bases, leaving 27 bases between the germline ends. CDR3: CASSPPTVQSGTPNYGYTF. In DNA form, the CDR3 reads TGTGCCAGCAGTCCTCCCACCGTCCAATCCGGGACACCGAACTATGGCTACACCTTC.

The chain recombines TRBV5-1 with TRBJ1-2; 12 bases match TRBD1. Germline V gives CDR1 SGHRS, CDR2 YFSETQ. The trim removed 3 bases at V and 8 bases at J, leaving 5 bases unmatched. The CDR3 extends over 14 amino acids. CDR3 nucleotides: TGCGCCAGCAGCTCCGGGACAGGGGGCGGAGGCTACACCTTC. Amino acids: CASSSGTGGGGYTF.

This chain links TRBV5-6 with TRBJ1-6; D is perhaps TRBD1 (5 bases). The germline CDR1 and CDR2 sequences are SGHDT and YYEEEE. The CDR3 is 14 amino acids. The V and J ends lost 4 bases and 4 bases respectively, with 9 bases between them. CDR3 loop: CASSPRQYNSPLHF. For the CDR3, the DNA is TGTGCCAGCAGCCCTCGACAGTATAATTCACCCCTCCACTTT.

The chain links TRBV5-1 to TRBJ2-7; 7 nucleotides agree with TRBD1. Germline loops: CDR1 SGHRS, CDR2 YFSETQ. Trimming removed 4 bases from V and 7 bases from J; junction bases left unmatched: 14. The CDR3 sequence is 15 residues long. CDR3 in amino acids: CASSLPGTVKGEQYF. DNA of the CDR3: TGCGCCAGCAGCCTGCCGGGGACAGTCAAAGGGGAGCAGTACTTC.

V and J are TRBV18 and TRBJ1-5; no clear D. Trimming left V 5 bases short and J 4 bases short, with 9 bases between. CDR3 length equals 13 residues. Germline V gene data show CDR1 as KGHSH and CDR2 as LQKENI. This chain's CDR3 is CASSVGLNQPQHF. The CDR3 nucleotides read TGTGCCAGCTCAGTAGGGCTAAATCAGCCCCAGCATTTT.

CDR3 protein: CASSLTFFGTGSYNSPLHF. The CDR3 bases are TGTGCCAGCAGTCTTACCTTCTTCGGGACAGGGTCTTATAATTCACCCCTCCACTTT. This chain uses TRBV5-5 with TRBJ1-6; TRBD1 matches 9 bases. Germline CDR1 is SGHKS and CDR2 is YYEKEE (reference sequence). CDR3 length: 19 amino acids. V shed 5 bases, J shed 4 bases, and the junction held 16 bases outside the gene matches.